This T cell receptor beta chain was found in a study of technical replicates of blood from a handful of donors. The CDR3 sequence is 14 residues long. Germline CDR1 SGHAT, CDR2 FQNNGV. V lost 6 bases, J lost 5 bases, and 2 bases stayed unmatched. Only in-frame clones appear in the TCRdb table, and some are missing; sequencing was by immunoSEQ multiplex PCR. The data contain approximately 77,000 clones, 94% of them singletons. The V gene is TRBV11-2, the J gene TRBJ1-5, with TRBD1 identical over 12 bases. This receptor was identified in a human donor in good health. Input material: T cells isolated from PBMCs. CDR3: CASSWDRGHQPQHF. The CDR3 DNA reads TGTGCCAGCAGTTGGGACAGGGGGCATCAGCCCCAGCATTTT.